This T cell receptor beta chain was documented in a study of blood T cell repertoires in COVID-19. Some clones are missing from TCRdb's copy, which holds only in-frame ones; the method was immunoSEQ multiplex PCR. The sample lists about 300,000 clones; 85% to 90% were seen once. Losses at the gene ends were 2 bases for V and 7 bases for J; bases not matched to a gene: 7. CDR1 is MNHEY, CDR2 SVGAGI, per germline. This CDR3 has 14 residues. The rearrangement uses TRBV6-5 and TRBJ1-1; 7 bases fit TRBD1. Sequences were obtained from PBMCs or T cells enriched from blood (not recorded which). The sequence derives from a man aged 25 to 40 who had recovered from COVID-19. Here the CDR3 DNA reads TGTGCCAGCAGTTACCTCGGACAGGCTATTGAAGCTTTCTTT. It yields the protein CASSYLGQAIEAFF.